Listed below are T cell receptor beta chains from one sample, sequenced in a study of T-cell reconstitution after alpha-beta-depleted transplantation in children. One entry per CDR3 protein, called by TCRdb with MiXCR from the PCR reads. The table includes about 610,000 distinct CDR3 sequences, 8% to 11% detected once. This specimen consisted of PBMCs from the stem cell graft donor, obtained from the stem cell graft. These receptors were collected from a human donor who donated a stem cell graft to a child with acute myeloid leukemia. Each CDR3 is given with its conserved first and last residue. A D gene is named only where the DNA matches it firmly. Clone sizes are given selectively: once, few, many, or a class where the clone is expanded.

D gene: .
clone size: few
J gene: TRBJ2-7
V gene: TRBV3-1
CDR3 protein: CASSHPTGQRYYEQYF
CDR3 DNA: TGTGCCAGCAGCCATCCTACAGGGCAGCGTTACTACGAGCAGTACTTC

D gene: TRBD2
clone size: many
J gene: TRBJ2-7
V gene: TRBV29-1
CDR3 protein: CSVGTSGAYEQYF
CDR3 DNA: TGCAGCGTGGGGACTAGCGGAGCCTACGAGCAGTACTTC

D gene: .
clone size: many
J gene: TRBJ1-5
V gene: TRBV24-1
CDR3 protein: CATSDQSGNNQPQHF
CDR3 DNA: TGTGCCACCAGTGATCAATCAGGGAATAATCAGCCCCAGCATTTT

D gene: TRBD2
clone size: .
J gene: TRBJ2-1
V gene: TRBV24-1
CDR3 protein: CATSVAGASYNEQFF
CDR3 DNA: TGTGCCACCAGTGTGGCGGGAGCCTCCTACAATGAGCAGTTCTTC

D gene: .
clone size: few
J gene: TRBJ1-1
V gene: TRBV14
CDR3 protein: CASSHEFTGRDTEAFF
CDR3 DNA: TGTGCCAGCAGCCATGAATTTACAGGGAGGGACACTGAAGCTTTCTTT

D gene: TRBD2
clone size: .
J gene: TRBJ2-1
V gene: TRBV5-1
CDR3 protein: CASQGTVLAGVREQFF
CDR3 DNA: TGCGCCAGCCAGGGCACCGTACTAGCGGGAGTACGTGAGCAGTTCTTC

D gene: TRBD1
clone size: .
J gene: TRBJ2-7
V gene: TRBV6-5
CDR3 protein: CASSYSGTGIYEQYF
CDR3 DNA: TGTGCCAGCAGTTACTCCGGGACAGGGATCTACGAGCAGTACTTC

D gene: .
clone size: few
J gene: TRBJ2-3
V gene: TRBV20-1
CDR3 protein: CSASGLGGPDTQYF
CDR3 DNA: TGCAGTGCTAGCGGCTTAGGCGGGCCAGATACGCAGTATTTT

D gene: .
clone size: .
J gene: TRBJ2-2
V gene: TRBV5-1
CDR3 protein: CARMKRAGELFF
CDR3 DNA: TGCGCCCGAATGAAGCGGGCCGGGGAGCTGTTTTTT

D gene: TRBD2
clone size: .
J gene: TRBJ2-6
V gene: TRBV10-3
CDR3 protein: CATHAGTSVFSGANVLTF
CDR3 DNA: TGTGCCACCCACGCCGGGACTAGCGTCTTCTCTGGGGCCAACGTCCTGACTTTC

D gene: TRBD1
clone size: many
J gene: TRBJ2-3
V gene: TRBV20-1
CDR3 protein: CSARTGVDTQYF
CDR3 DNA: TGCAGTGCTAGAACAGGGGTAGATACGCAGTATTTT

D gene: .
clone size: .
J gene: TRBJ2-1
V gene: TRBV20-1
CDR3 protein: CSARDPPGVADSYNEQFF
CDR3 DNA: TGCAGTGCTAGAGATCCCCCTGGGGTAGCGGATTCCTACAATGAGCAGTTCTTC

D gene: TRBD2
clone size: .
J gene: TRBJ2-5
V gene: TRBV7-8
CDR3 protein: CASSLATGGAETQYF
CDR3 DNA: TGTGCCAGCAGCTTAGCGACGGGAGGGGCAGAGACCCAGTACTTC

D gene: TRBD2
clone size: few
J gene: TRBJ2-2
V gene: TRBV3-1
CDR3 protein: CASSQSRAGGPTGELFF
CDR3 DNA: TGTGCCAGCAGCCAATCGAGAGCGGGAGGCCCAACCGGGGAGCTGTTTTTT

D gene: TRBD2
clone size: few
J gene: TRBJ2-1
V gene: TRBV5-1
CDR3 protein: CASSQPGTSANEQFF
CDR3 DNA: TGCGCCAGCAGCCAACCCGGGACTAGCGCAAATGAGCAGTTCTTC

D gene: .
clone size: .
J gene: TRBJ1-2
V gene: TRBV7-2
CDR3 protein: CASSLVGFNYGYTF
CDR3 DNA: TGTGCCAGCAGCTTAGTCGGGTTTAACTATGGCTACACCTTC

D gene: .
clone size: few
J gene: TRBJ1-6
V gene: TRBV4-2
CDR3 protein: CASSQGGSVSGTSPLHF
CDR3 DNA: TGTGCCAGCAGCCAAGGAGGGTCCGTCTCAGGAACTTCACCCCTCCACTTT

D gene: TRBD2
clone size: few
J gene: TRBJ2-1
V gene: TRBV4-3
CDR3 protein: CASRVGTSGRDEQFF
CDR3 DNA: TGCGCCAGTCGGGTCGGGACTAGCGGGCGGGATGAGCAGTTCTTC

D gene: .
clone size: few
J gene: TRBJ1-1
V gene: TRBV20-1
CDR3 protein: CSATPNLMNTEAFF
CDR3 DNA: TGCAGTGCTACACCCAACCTCATGAACACTGAAGCTTTCTTT

D gene: .
clone size: few
J gene: TRBJ2-1
V gene: TRBV7-9
CDR3 protein: CASREYGKAKGNEQFF
CDR3 DNA: TGTGCCAGCAGAGAGTACGGGAAAGCCAAGGGTAATGAGCAGTTCTTC

D gene: .
clone size: few
J gene: TRBJ2-3
V gene: TRBV5-1
CDR3 protein: CASRENSGTDTQYF
CDR3 DNA: TGCGCCAGCAGGGAGAATTCGGGCACAGATACGCAGTATTTT

D gene: .
clone size: few
J gene: TRBJ1-4
V gene: TRBV20-1
CDR3 protein: CSARDSGISNEKLFF
CDR3 DNA: TGCAGTGCTAGAGATTCGGGGATCTCGAATGAAAAACTGTTTTTT

D gene: .
clone size: .
J gene: TRBJ1-1
V gene: TRBV27
CDR3 protein: CASSLSYGIEAFF
CDR3 DNA: TGTGCCAGCAGTTTATCGTACGGCATTGAAGCTTTCTTT

D gene: TRBD1
clone size: .
J gene: TRBJ2-7
V gene: TRBV28
CDR3 protein: CASRRQGSTEQYF
CDR3 DNA: TGTGCCAGCAGGCGACAGGGGTCGACCGAGCAGTACTTC

D gene: TRBD1
clone size: few
J gene: TRBJ2-1
V gene: TRBV20-1
CDR3 protein: CSARETGQGHNEQFF
CDR3 DNA: TGCAGTGCTAGAGAAACGGGACAGGGACACAATGAGCAGTTCTTC

D gene: .
clone size: .
J gene: TRBJ1-2
V gene: TRBV10-3
CDR3 protein: CAISDPSGANYGYTF
CDR3 DNA: TGTGCCATCAGCGATCCTTCGGGGGCTAACTATGGCTACACCTTC

D gene: TRBD1
clone size: few
J gene: TRBJ2-3
V gene: TRBV5-4
CDR3 protein: CASSQGQSPDTQYF
CDR3 DNA: TGTGCCAGCAGCCAGGGACAGTCTCCAGATACGCAGTATTTT

D gene: .
clone size: .
J gene: TRBJ2-1
V gene: TRBV20-1
CDR3 protein: CSVRGQAPGLSYNEQFF
CDR3 DNA: TGCAGTGTCCGCGGGCAGGCCCCGGGGCTCTCCTACAATGAGCAGTTCTTC

D gene: .
clone size: .
J gene: TRBJ2-2
V gene: TRBV10-3
CDR3 protein: CAITDSQNTGELFF
CDR3 DNA: TGTGCCATCACCGATTCGCAGAACACCGGGGAGCTGTTTTTT

D gene: TRBD1
clone size: few
J gene: TRBJ1-1
V gene: TRBV20-1
CDR3 protein: CSAIKQGAGTEAFF
CDR3 DNA: TGCAGTGCCATAAAACAGGGGGCGGGCACTGAAGCTTTCTTT

D gene: .
clone size: many
J gene: TRBJ1-5
V gene: TRBV5-1
CDR3 protein: CASSLGVRGSNQPQHF
CDR3 DNA: TGCGCCAGCAGCTTGGGGGTCAGGGGAAGCAATCAGCCCCAGCATTTT

D gene: TRBD2
clone size: many
J gene: TRBJ2-1
V gene: TRBV9
CDR3 protein: CASSVKGGSSYNEQFF
CDR3 DNA: TGTGCCAGCAGCGTAAAGGGCGGGAGCTCCTACAATGAGCAGTTCTTC

D gene: .
clone size: few
J gene: TRBJ1-2
V gene: TRBV18
CDR3 protein: CASSPQSTDLYGYTF
CDR3 DNA: TGTGCCAGCTCACCACAGTCGACAGACCTCTATGGCTACACCTTC

D gene: TRBD2
clone size: few
J gene: TRBJ2-2
V gene: TRBV5-1
CDR3 protein: CASWTGTNGELFF
CDR3 DNA: TGCGCCAGCTGGACCGGGACTAACGGGGAGCTGTTTTTT

D gene: TRBD2
clone size: .
J gene: TRBJ2-3
V gene: TRBV15
CDR3 protein: CATSFGTSGITDTQYF
CDR3 DNA: TGTGCCACCAGCTTTGGGACTAGCGGGATTACAGATACGCAGTATTTT

D gene: TRBD1
clone size: few
J gene: TRBJ1-1
V gene: TRBV12-3/TRBV12-4
CDR3 protein: CASSPTGAGTEAFF
CDR3 DNA: TGTGCCAGCAGTCCCACAGGGGCCGGCACTGAAGCTTTCTTT

D gene: .
clone size: many
J gene: TRBJ2-6
V gene: TRBV28
CDR3 protein: CASSLGGRGGSGANVLTF
CDR3 DNA: TGTGCCAGCAGTTTGGGAGGCAGGGGAGGCTCTGGGGCCAACGTCCTGACTTTC

D gene: .
clone size: many
J gene: TRBJ2-3
V gene: TRBV5-1
CDR3 protein: CASSSGTLGGMQYF
CDR3 DNA: TGCGCCAGCAGCTCGGGGACCCTTGGGGGAATGCAGTATTTT

D gene: .
clone size: few
J gene: TRBJ1-2
V gene: TRBV7-2
CDR3 protein: CASKEFGTNYGYTF
CDR3 DNA: TGTGCCAGCAAAGAATTCGGGACTAACTATGGCTACACCTTC

D gene: .
clone size: many
J gene: TRBJ2-2
V gene: TRBV7-9
CDR3 protein: CASSPSVVTGELFF
CDR3 DNA: TGTGCCAGCAGTCCGTCGGTGGTCACCGGGGAGCTGTTTTTT

D gene: TRBD1
clone size: many
J gene: TRBJ1-2
V gene: TRBV10-3
CDR3 protein: CAIKNIRDRGYTF
CDR3 DNA: TGTGCCATCAAGAACATTCGGGACAGGGGCTACACCTTC

D gene: .
clone size: .
J gene: TRBJ2-1
V gene: TRBV4-1
CDR3 protein: CASSQDRLGNEQFF
CDR3 DNA: TGCGCCAGCAGCCAAGACCGCCTAGGGAATGAGCAGTTCTTC

D gene: .
clone size: .
J gene: TRBJ1-3
V gene: TRBV5-1
CDR3 protein: CASMEGSRAGNTIYF
CDR3 DNA: TGCGCCAGCATGGAAGGAAGCAGGGCTGGAAACACCATATATTTT

D gene: TRBD2
clone size: many
J gene: TRBJ2-1
V gene: TRBV5-1
CDR3 protein: CASSLGLAGVGEQFF
CDR3 DNA: TGCGCCAGCAGCTTGGGACTAGCGGGAGTTGGGGAGCAGTTCTTC

D gene: .
clone size: many
J gene: TRBJ2-2
V gene: TRBV10-3
CDR3 protein: CAISATPGDTGELFF
CDR3 DNA: TGTGCCATCAGTGCCACCCCGGGGGACACCGGGGAGCTGTTTTTT

D gene: .
clone size: few
J gene: TRBJ2-1
V gene: TRBV7-9
CDR3 protein: CASSLGGLHNEQFF
CDR3 DNA: TGTGCCAGCAGCTTAGGGGGACTTCACAATGAGCAGTTCTTC

D gene: TRBD1
clone size: few
J gene: TRBJ1-2
V gene: TRBV10-2
CDR3 protein: CASSEPGQGFYGYTF
CDR3 DNA: TGCGCCAGCAGTGAGCCGGGACAGGGGTTTTATGGCTACACCTTC

D gene: .
clone size: many
J gene: TRBJ2-7
V gene: TRBV15
CDR3 protein: CATSSGSNSHEQYF
CDR3 DNA: TGTGCCACCAGCAGCGGGAGTAATTCCCACGAGCAGTACTTC